The rows below give T cell receptor beta chains drawn from one sample of a study of PD-1 blockade in classical Hodgkin lymphoma. Some clones are missing from TCRdb's copy, which holds only in-frame ones; the method was immunoSEQ multiplex PCR. This sample has 70,000 or so clones, with 93% found just once. Source material: peripheral blood mononuclear cells (PBMCs). These receptors all stem from a human donor with classical Hodgkin lymphoma. The CDR3 runs from the conserved cysteine through the conserved F or W. A D gene is named only where the DNA matches it firmly. Rows give clone size only sometimes, using once, few, many, or a class for an expanded clone.

clone size: once; V gene: TRBV5-6; CDR3 length: 15; D gene: -; J gene: TRBJ1-1; CDR3 protein: CASSLGLIMNTEAFF; CDR3 DNA: TGTGCCAGCAGCTTGGGACTTATAATGAACACTGAAGCTTTCTTT
clone size: -; V gene: TRBV19; CDR3 length: 15; D gene: TRBD1; J gene: TRBJ2-3; CDR3 protein: CASSGRTGGTDTQYF; CDR3 DNA: TGTGCCAGTAGTGGCAGGACAGGTGGCACAGATACGCAGTATTTT
clone size: -; V gene: TRBV28; CDR3 length: 19; D gene: TRBD1; J gene: TRBJ2-2; CDR3 protein: CASSQPGQGRNKATGELFF; CDR3 DNA: TGTGCCAGCAGTCAACCGGGACAGGGCCGCAATAAGGCTACCGGGGAGCTGTTTTTT
clone size: few; V gene: TRBV4-1; CDR3 length: 12; D gene: -; J gene: TRBJ2-3; CDR3 protein: CASSQIYNTQYF; CDR3 DNA: TGCGCCAGCAGCCAGATTTATAATACGCAGTATTTT
clone size: -; V gene: TRBV4-1; CDR3 length: 16; D gene: TRBD1; J gene: TRBJ1-2; CDR3 protein: CASSTGEQQGRYGYTF; CDR3 DNA: TGCGCCAGCAGCACGGGGGAACAACAGGGGCGCTATGGCTACACCTTC
clone size: -; V gene: TRBV15; CDR3 length: 15; D gene: -; J gene: TRBJ2-7; CDR3 protein: CATSRDGTVSYEQYF; CDR3 DNA: TGTGCCACCAGCAGAGATGGAACAGTTTCCTACGAGCAGTACTTC
clone size: -; V gene: TRBV5-1; CDR3 length: 15; D gene: TRBD2; J gene: TRBJ2-1; CDR3 protein: CASSGGSSSYNEQFF; CDR3 DNA: TGCGCCAGCAGCGGCGGGAGTTCTTCCTACAATGAGCAGTTCTTC
clone size: -; V gene: TRBV28; CDR3 length: 13; D gene: -; J gene: TRBJ1-1; CDR3 protein: CASSLLLGTEAFF; CDR3 DNA: TGTGCCAGCAGTCTACTCTTAGGAACTGAAGCTTTCTTT
clone size: -; V gene: TRBV7-2; CDR3 length: 16; D gene: -; J gene: TRBJ1-3; CDR3 protein: CASSFRRMTDGNTIYF; CDR3 DNA: TGTGCCAGCAGCTTCCGTAGGATGACAGACGGAAACACCATATATTTT
clone size: -; V gene: TRBV11-2; CDR3 length: 17; D gene: -; J gene: TRBJ2-7; CDR3 protein: CASSLGYLGPLSYEQYF; CDR3 DNA: TGTGCCAGCAGCTTAGGATATTTGGGACCGCTGTCCTACGAGCAGTACTTC
clone size: -; V gene: TRBV5-1; CDR3 length: 16; D gene: TRBD1; J gene: TRBJ2-1; CDR3 protein: CASRQAGTGGMNEQFF; CDR3 DNA: TGCGCCAGCAGGCAGGCCGGGACAGGGGGCATGAATGAGCAGTTCTTC
clone size: -; V gene: TRBV9; CDR3 length: 16; D gene: TRBD1; J gene: TRBJ2-7; CDR3 protein: CASSVGWDRAIDEQYF; CDR3 DNA: TGTGCCAGCAGCGTAGGATGGGACAGGGCTATCGACGAGCAGTACTTC
clone size: -; V gene: TRBV10-2; CDR3 length: 15; D gene: TRBD1; J gene: TRBJ1-2; CDR3 protein: CATIPFRQGAGGYTF; CDR3 DNA: TGCGCCACCATACCATTTCGACAGGGGGCTGGCGGCTACACCTTC
clone size: -; V gene: TRBV5-6; CDR3 length: 12; D gene: TRBD1; J gene: TRBJ1-2; CDR3 protein: CASSDDRGGYTF; CDR3 DNA: TGTGCCAGCAGCGACGACAGGGGTGGCTACACCTTC
clone size: -; V gene: TRBV11-2; CDR3 length: 15; D gene: TRBD2; J gene: TRBJ2-5; CDR3 protein: CASSLGLAGQETQYF; CDR3 DNA: TGTGCCAGCAGCTTAGGCTTAGCGGGGCAAGAGACCCAGTACTTC
clone size: -; V gene: TRBV6-5; CDR3 length: 14; D gene: -; J gene: TRBJ2-3; CDR3 protein: CASSKRTGGDTQYF; CDR3 DNA: TGTGCCAGCAGTAAGAGGACAGGAGGGGATACGCAGTATTTT
clone size: -; V gene: TRBV5-4; CDR3 length: 16; D gene: TRBD2; J gene: TRBJ2-2; CDR3 protein: CASSPGAGGGTGELFF; CDR3 DNA: TGTGCCAGCAGCCCGGGAGCGGGAGGAGGCACCGGGGAGCTGTTTTTT
clone size: -; V gene: TRBV5-4; CDR3 length: 16; D gene: TRBD2; J gene: TRBJ2-3; CDR3 protein: CASSSGGGRVTDTQYF; CDR3 DNA: TGTGCCAGCAGTTCGGGAGGGGGGAGAGTAACAGATACGCAGTATTTT
clone size: -; V gene: TRBV11-2; CDR3 length: 15; D gene: -; J gene: TRBJ1-5; CDR3 protein: CASSPQGTGNQPQHF; CDR3 DNA: TGTGCCAGCAGCCCCCAGGGTACGGGCAATCAGCCCCAGCATTTT
clone size: -; V gene: TRBV19; CDR3 length: 13; D gene: TRBD1; J gene: TRBJ1-5; CDR3 protein: CASSDRENQPQHF; CDR3 DNA: TGTGCCAGTAGCGACAGGGAAAATCAGCCCCAGCATTTT
clone size: once; V gene: TRBV19; CDR3 length: 19; D gene: TRBD1; J gene: TRBJ1-1; CDR3 protein: CASSPWGRRQGLGYTEAFF; CDR3 DNA: TGTGCCAGTAGTCCCTGGGGGAGGCGACAGGGCCTAGGGTACACTGAAGCTTTCTTT
clone size: -; V gene: TRBV7-9; CDR3 length: 15; D gene: -; J gene: TRBJ1-3; CDR3 protein: CASSFLSLSGNTIYF; CDR3 DNA: TGTGCCAGCAGCTTTTTGTCCCTTTCTGGAAACACCATATATTTT
clone size: -; V gene: TRBV7-6; CDR3 length: 15; D gene: -; J gene: TRBJ1-3; CDR3 protein: CASSLGGASGNTIYF; CDR3 DNA: TGTGCCAGCAGCTTAGGGGGTGCGTCTGGAAACACCATATATTTT
clone size: -; V gene: TRBV9; CDR3 length: 14; D gene: -; J gene: TRBJ2-1; CDR3 protein: CASSFSVLRNEQFF; CDR3 DNA: TGTGCCAGCAGCTTCTCCGTTTTGCGGAATGAGCAGTTCTTC
clone size: -; V gene: TRBV5-1; CDR3 length: 14; D gene: TRBD2; J gene: TRBJ2-1; CDR3 protein: CASSSSGGYNEQFF; CDR3 DNA: TGCGCCAGCAGTTCTAGCGGGGGTTACAATGAGCAGTTCTTC
clone size: -; V gene: TRBV10-2; CDR3 length: 12; D gene: -; J gene: TRBJ1-2; CDR3 protein: CASSEQHYGYTF; CDR3 DNA: TGCGCCAGCAGTGAACAGCACTATGGCTACACCTTC
clone size: -; V gene: TRBV25-1; CDR3 length: 12; D gene: -; J gene: TRBJ2-5; CDR3 protein: CASSVGSQTQYF; CDR3 DNA: TGTGCCAGCAGTGTAGGCAGCCAGACCCAGTACTTC
clone size: once; V gene: TRBV10-3; CDR3 length: 14; D gene: -; J gene: TRBJ2-5; CDR3 protein: CASGPTLPGETQYF; CDR3 DNA: TGTGCCAGCGGGCCGACTCTGCCGGGAGAGACCCAGTACTTC
clone size: -; V gene: TRBV29-1; CDR3 length: 15; D gene: TRBD1; J gene: TRBJ2-6; CDR3 protein: CSVEGQGAGANVLTF; CDR3 DNA: TGCAGCGTTGAGGGACAGGGAGCTGGGGCCAACGTCCTGACTTTC
clone size: -; V gene: TRBV29-1; CDR3 length: 14; D gene: TRBD1; J gene: TRBJ2-1; CDR3 protein: CSVRGQGSYNEQFF; CDR3 DNA: TGCAGCGTTAGGGGACAGGGCTCCTACAATGAGCAGTTCTTC
clone size: -; V gene: TRBV5-6; CDR3 length: 18; D gene: TRBD1; J gene: TRBJ1-4; CDR3 protein: CASSLKRGTGPLREKLFF; CDR3 DNA: TGTGCCAGCAGCTTGAAGAGGGGGACAGGGCCCCTTCGGGAAAAACTGTTTTTT
clone size: -; V gene: TRBV4-1; CDR3 length: 18; D gene: -; J gene: TRBJ1-6; CDR3 protein: CASSQDPVRPGNISPLHF; CDR3 DNA: TGCGCCAGCAGCCAAGATCCGGTCCGTCCAGGGAATATCTCACCCCTCCACTTT
clone size: -; V gene: TRBV5-1; CDR3 length: 16; D gene: TRBD1; J gene: TRBJ1-1; CDR3 protein: CASSLAGTGGLTEAFF; CDR3 DNA: TGCGCCAGCAGCTTAGCCGGGACAGGGGGTCTCACTGAAGCTTTCTTT
clone size: -; V gene: TRBV27; CDR3 length: 13; D gene: TRBD1; J gene: TRBJ1-2; CDR3 protein: CASGGTGAYGYTF; CDR3 DNA: TGTGCCAGCGGCGGGACAGGGGCGTATGGCTACACCTTC
clone size: -; V gene: TRBV5-1; CDR3 length: 17; D gene: -; J gene: TRBJ1-1; CDR3 protein: CASRSYDIPALNTEAFF; CDR3 DNA: TGCGCCAGCAGATCCTACGACATCCCGGCCCTTAACACTGAAGCTTTCTTT
clone size: -; V gene: TRBV29-1; CDR3 length: 13; D gene: -; J gene: TRBJ1-1; CDR3 protein: CSVAPGANTEAFF; CDR3 DNA: TGCAGCGTTGCCCCCGGGGCGAACACTGAAGCTTTCTTT
clone size: -; V gene: TRBV6-5; CDR3 length: 16; D gene: -; J gene: TRBJ2-2; CDR3 protein: CASSYSGTQNTGELFF; CDR3 DNA: TGTGCCAGCAGTTACTCTGGCACCCAGAACACCGGGGAGCTGTTTTTT
clone size: -; V gene: TRBV4-3; CDR3 length: 15; D gene: -; J gene: TRBJ2-7; CDR3 protein: CASSQDRLPSYEQYF; CDR3 DNA: TGCGCCAGCAGCCAAGATCGGCTCCCCTCCTACGAGCAGTACTTC
clone size: -; V gene: TRBV7-9; CDR3 length: 12; D gene: -; J gene: TRBJ1-1; CDR3 protein: CAGAGANTEAFF; CDR3 DNA: TGTGCCGGGGCAGGGGCGAACACTGAAGCTTTCTTT
clone size: -; V gene: TRBV28; CDR3 length: 13; D gene: -; J gene: TRBJ1-5; CDR3 protein: CASRRPMVGPQHF; CDR3 DNA: TGTGCCAGCAGACGACCCATGGTGGGGCCCCAGCATTTT